The next 21 T cell receptor beta chains were all read from a single sample in a study of human T cells and chemical hapten exposure. TCRdb re-called the RACE reads with MiXCR, one entry per CDR3 protein. The sample lists 95,000 to 150,000 distinct CDR3 sequences; approximately 10% were seen once. The sample's time point: patch test 3, about 24 weeks after DPC sensitization. Stated treatment: therapeutic diphenylcyclopropenone sensitization with weekly scalp DPC. Sequenced here: whole blood, sampled in connection with sensitization to the hapten diphenylcyclopropenone (DPC). The receptors derive from a woman aged 45-65 years with alopecia areata. Some clones in this sample may be carry-over from other donors' samples.

Worth noting for this clonotype: Mismatch with germline at one junction end may stem from a read error. J is TRBJ2-3 and V is TRBV9; D perhaps matches TRBD2 (5 bases). The CDR3 totals 15 residues. Germline V gene lookup returns CDR1 SGDLS and CDR2 YYNGEE. The CDR3 is CASNVPGLGADTQYF. DNA for the CDR3: TGTGCCAGCAACGTACCGGGCCTCGGGGCAGATACGCAGTATTTT.

This clonotype was observed a few times. This sequence joins TRBV5-1 and TRBJ2-7; D may be TRBD1 or TRBD2 (5 bases each). The CDR3 runs 14 residues. V lost 4 bases and J lost 4, with 15 bases in between. From germline, CDR1 is SGHRS and CDR2 YFSETQ. CDR3 region: CASSPVGEMYEQYF. In DNA, the CDR3 is TGCGCCAGCAGCCCCGTGGGGGAAATGTACGAGCAGTACTTC.

This clonotype was recorded at least ten times. The chain has TRBV20-1 and TRBJ2-5; the D gene is possibly TRBD1 (6 bases). The V and J ends lost 0 bases and 1 base respectively, with 12 bases between them. This CDR3 has 15 amino acids. Germline V gives CDR1 DFQATT, CDR2 SNEGSKA (reference sequence). The CDR3 sequence: CSARDWAGVQETQYF. CDR3 nucleotides: TGCAGTGCTAGAGATTGGGCAGGGGTCCAAGAGACCCAGTACTTC.

This clonotype was detected a few times. This chain uses TRBV7-2 with TRBJ2-1; 9 bases are a match to TRBD2. The CDR3 spans 12 residues. Germline loops: CDR1 SGHTA, CDR2 FQGNSA. V trimming: 0 bases; J trimming: 15 bases; junction bases outside the gene matches: 3. The chain's CDR3 is CASSLAPSGTFF. The CDR3 DNA follows: TGTGCCAGCAGCTTAGCTCCTAGCGGGACGTTCTTC.

This clonotype appeared many times. The chain couples TRBV5-8 to TRBJ2-3; D gene unclear. The ends were cut back, 4 bases at V and 2 bases at J, with 11 bases in the middle. Per germline, CDR1 SGHTS and CDR2 YDEGEE. This CDR3 spans 14 amino acids. CDR3 residues: CASSLTRPTDTQYF. DNA for the CDR3: TGTGCCAGCAGCCTCACCCGACCCACAGATACGCAGTATTTT.

Many counts were recorded for this clonotype. The chain combines TRBV28 with TRBJ2-5; D not resolved. The CDR3 extends over 11 amino acids. Germline V gene lookup returns CDR1 MDHEN and CDR2 SYDVKM. Trimming took off 6 bases at V and 0 bases at J, with 2 bases between the two ends. CDR3 DNA: TGTGCCAGCAGCAACCAAGAGACCCAGTACTTC. It codes for CASSNQETQYF.

This clonotype was counted only a few times. The rearrangement joins TRBV4-3 to TRBJ1-1; unclear D gene. Germline V gene sequence: CDR1 LGHNA, CDR2 YSLEER. Trimming removed 4 bases from V and 8 bases from J, with 11 bases in between. CDR3 size: 12 residues. In DNA form, the CDR3 reads TGCGCCAGCAGCCCCCTGGGCGGCGAAGCTTTCTTT. Protein: CASSPLGGEAFF.

The table lists this clonotype with a few counts. This chain joins TRBV7-6 and TRBJ1-5; 7 bases match TRBD1. This CDR3 has 14 residues. The V gene's germline CDR1 is SGHVS and CDR2 FNYEAQ. The V segment lost 5 bases and the J segment 5 bases; nucleotides outside the gene matches: 6. The CDR3 bases are TGTGCCAGCAGCCGGGACAGAGTAGATCAGCCCCAGCATTTT. It encodes CASSRDRVDQPQHF.

The chain has TRBV6-5 and TRBJ1-6; D is undetermined. V gave up 4 bases and J gave up 0 bases, with 19 bases separating them. This CDR3 comprises 19 residues. The germline V gene has CDR1 MNHEY and CDR2 SVGAGI. The CDR3: CASSFFGGRTSSYNSPLHF. In DNA, the CDR3 is TGTGCCAGCAGTTTCTTCGGCGGCCGAACGAGCTCCTATAATTCACCCCTCCACTTT.

This clonotype has just a few counts. The chain has TRBV11-2 and TRBJ1-2; unclear D gene. The V gene lost 1 base and the J gene lost 2 bases, with 11 bases spanning the gap. The CDR3 consists of 15 residues. CDR1 is SGHAT, CDR2 FQNNGV, per germline. For the CDR3, the DNA is TGTGCCAGCAGCTTAGTGAGGACCGTCAACTATGGCTACACCTTC. This sequence encodes CASSLVRTVNYGYTF.

The chain couples TRBV29-1 to TRBJ2-3; a weak D match, TRBD1 (6 bases). The V end was cut by 8 bases, the J end by 1 base, with 13 bases between. The V gene's germline CDR1 is SQVTM and CDR2 ANQGSEA. This CDR3 is built from 13 residues. The CDR3 DNA sequence: TGCAGCTCCCGGACAGACGGCACAGATACGCAGTATTTT. Its protein is CSSRTDGTDTQYF.

This clonotype was counted only a few times. This chain uses TRBV12-3 or TRBV12-4 with TRBJ1-2, with D unclear. This CDR3 is 12 amino acids long. V dropped 2 bases and J dropped 8 bases, with 9 bases sitting between them. CDR3 coding DNA: TGTGCCAGCAGTTTAACCTGGGTCGGCTACACCTTC. Its translation: CASSLTWVGYTF.

This clonotype was recorded a few times. V usage is TRBV12-3 or TRBV12-4 and J usage is TRBJ1-6, with a weak D call TRBD1 (5 bases). V shed 5 bases and J shed 9 bases, with 17 bases lying between them. The CDR3 is 15 amino acids. The CDR3 reads CASSVGTGVLSPLHF. The DNA of the CDR3 is TGTGCCAGCAGTGTCGGGACTGGCGTACTTTCACCCCTCCACTTT.

This clonotype has a count of ten or more. The chain couples TRBV19 to TRBJ2-3; the D call may be TRBD1 or TRBD2 (5 bases each). The CDR3 consists of 14 residues. Looked up from germline, CDR1 is LNHDA and CDR2 is SQIVND (reference sequence). V shed 7 bases and J shed 3 bases, with 14 bases lying between them. The DNA for the CDR3 is TGTGCCAGTAAAGGACGGGACCCGACAGATACGCAGTATTTT. Protein product: CASKGRDPTDTQYF.

This clonotype was detected a few times. This chain uses TRBV5-1 with TRBJ2-2, with no clear D. Trimming stripped 4 bases from V and 4 bases from J, with 8 bases between. CDR1 and CDR2 (germline): SGHRS, YFSETQ. The CDR3 runs to 13 residues. The CDR3 loop reads CASSPQSTGELFF. Here the CDR3 DNA reads TGCGCCAGCAGCCCCCAGTCCACCGGGGAGCTGTTTTTT. Looking up the rest from reference TRBV5-1 and TRBJ2-2 gives the full variable domain: KAGVTQTPRYLIKTRGQQVTLSCSPISGHRSVSWYQQTPGQGLQFLFEYFSETQRNKGNFPGRFSGRQFSNSRSEMNVSTLELGDSALYLCASSPQSTGELFFGEGSRLTVL.

In its sample, this clonotype was seen many times. The rearrangement uses TRBV29-1 and TRBJ2-3; 8 bases fit TRBD2. The CDR3 spans 13 residues. The V and J ends lost 4 bases and 3 bases, in that order; junction bases with no gene match: 3. Germline values: CDR1 SQVTM, CDR2 ANQGSEA. CDR3 sequence (DNA): TGCAGCGTTGCGGGGGGGCAGACAGATACGCAGTATTTT. Its protein is CSVAGGQTDTQYF.

The J gene is TRBJ1-1, the V gene TRBV6-1, with TRBD1 as a possible D gene (5 bases). This CDR3 has 13 residues. V was shortened by 9 bases and J by 3 bases, with 14 bases between the two germline ends. Germline V gives CDR1 MNHNS, CDR2 SASEGT. CDR3 sequence reads: CASTFGDHTEAFF. The DNA for the CDR3 is TGTGCCAGTACTTTCGGGGACCACACTGAAGCTTTCTTT.

A few counts support this clonotype. The chain joins TRBV12-3 or TRBV12-4 to TRBJ2-1; TRBD2 aligns across 16 bases. Trimming took 7 bases from V and 7 from J; bases not matched to a gene: 4. This CDR3 spans 15 amino acids. CDR3: CASTMGLAGGNEQFF. The CDR3 DNA sequence: TGTGCCAGCACCATGGGACTAGCGGGAGGGAATGAGCAGTTCTTC.

The sample holds many counts of this clonotype. V gene TRBV29-1 combines with J gene TRBJ2-6; unclear D gene. Looked up from germline, CDR1 is SQVTM and CDR2 is ANQGSEA. The CDR3 covers 12 residues. Between the trimmed V and J ends, which lost 6 bases and 1 base, there was a span of 4 bases. The CDR3 protein is CSVGSGANVLTF. CDR3 coding DNA: TGCAGCGTGGGATCTGGGGCCAACGTCCTGACTTTC.

V gene TRBV6-2 or TRBV6-3 combines with J gene TRBJ2-1; the D gene is possibly TRBD2 (6 bases). The CDR3 length is 13 residues. V was shortened by 11 bases and J by 0 bases, with 11 bases between the two germline ends. The germline CDR1 and CDR2 sequences are MNHEY and SVGEGT. This CDR3 is CAGGTDSYNEQFF. CDR3 coding DNA: TGTGCCGGAGGGACGGACTCCTACAATGAGCAGTTCTTC.

This clonotype was seen a handful of times. The rearrangement links TRBV7-9 to TRBJ2-7; 9 nucleotides agree with TRBD1. CDR1 is SEHNR, CDR2 FQNEAQ, per germline (reference sequence). The V and J ends lost 5 bases and 5 bases, in that order; junction bases with no gene match: 4. There are 13 residues in the CDR3. CDR3: CASSGQGHHEQYF. DNA for the CDR3: TGTGCCAGCAGCGGACAGGGGCATCACGAGCAGTACTTC.